This TCR beta chain was documented in a study of shared clonotypes between healthy human individuals (dated by TCRdb to about 2020). Regarding the research as a whole: Two women and a few men aged 18 to 49 years were included in the cohort. To increase sequencing depth and limit assay-specific biases, different laboratories used diverse techniques to prepare libraries and sequence TCR repertoires. Per donor, three plates each were used for CD4 naive and CD4 memory, two for CD8 naive, and one for CD8 memory. Between about 0.8 and 8.9 billion PBMCs per donor were obtained by leukapheresis. To estimate repertoire size and how much clonotype sharing occurs between individuals, the study deeply sequenced the blood TCR repertoires of about five healthy adults.

Sequences LNHDA (CDR1) and SQIVND (CDR2) are obtained from the germline V gene (reference sequence). V loses 3 bases of germline sequence and J loses 3 bases, and the interval between the two ends is 9 bases. The CDR3 has 13 amino acids, counting the end cysteine and phenylalanine. Only CDR3 DNA is held: 39 bases, read in frame from base 1. Details on this clone: No cognate antigen has been identified for it. Base qualities are missing; no much larger clone stands one base away.

The donors were healthy, HIV-negative adults with no recently reported acute infections or vaccinations. Every donor was a Caucasian adult residing in Nashville, Tennessee, USA. Magnetic negative selection was used to enrich CD4+ T cells, after which naive cells were positively selected on CD45RA and the negative fraction became the memory subset. After blood collection by leukapheresis, PBMCs were isolated using Ficoll-Histopaque density gradient centrifugation and then cryopreserved in the vapor phase of liquid nitrogen. Analytical flow cytometry was used to check the purity and quantity of each magnetically sorted T cell population. Each sorted fraction had its genomic DNA isolated and then quantified by UV absorbance on a Nanodrop 2000c. Using the deep immunoSEQ assay, multiplex PCR amplified TCR CDR3 regions from genomic DNA. Genomic DNA extracted from each cell subset was distributed evenly over all wells of several immunoSEQ 96-well plates, and each plate served as one replicate. For sorted subsets, roughly 200 ng of genomic DNA, equivalent to 30,000 or so T cell genomes, went into each replicate PCR. Purified libraries were quantified with a Qubit 3.0 fluorometer, sized on a Bioanalyzer 2100, and re-quantified with the KAPA Library Quantification kit. Every immunoSEQ 96-well plate was sequenced on a separate single-read 150-cycle Illumina NextSeq 550 flow cell. The paper's processing steps were these. Because the immunoSEQ output held only junctional sequences and lacked quality scores, the filtering could not match the filtering applied to full-length reads. Sequences were annotated with PyIR, a Python wrapper for IgBLAST v1.9, and V/J genes and CDR3 were assigned using IMGT germline references. Reads with weak V/J assignments (E-value above 1e-6), missing CDR3, stop codons, out-of-frame junctions, or ambiguous translated residues were removed. V3J clonotypes were defined as sequences sharing an identical inferred V gene, J gene, and CDR3 amino acid sequence. The percentage overlap between two repertoires was calculated by dividing the number of shared unique clonotypes by the size of the smaller repertoire. Repertoire richness was assessed with RTK rarefaction, the Chao1 estimator, and Recon v2.1 estimates of unobserved clonotypes. Generation probabilities were computed with OLGA for all TCRbeta clonotypes obtained by the gDNA method from a handful of donors. The table was pulled from immuneACCESS by TCRdb, which kept in-frame rearrangements only. Such tables lose some clones; where checked, under half of the loss comes from unresolved V genes, and the rest has no known cause. V, J and clone size were drawn from that table, and D and trimming were deduced from the DNA. The sample contains about 1.1 million clones, about four fifths of them found a single time. The ten largest clonotypes hold 0.6% to 0.7% of the sample.

Beyond this particular receptor, the publication reports: Incomplete sequencing was indicated by rarefaction of sorted-subset datasets, despite the large sequencing depth. The small number of donors limited the genetic and exposure-history diversity represented. Pairwise subsampling indicated that sequencing depth was expected to affect the degree of clonotype sharing among donors. Only blood was sampled, and tissue TCR repertoires likely differ from those in blood. About 4.5% of naive CD4, around 3.6% of naive CD8, about 2.4% of memory CD4, and more than 0.35% of memory CD8 clonotypes were shared across a few donors. Compared with non-shared clonotypes, clonotypes shared by all four sorted-subset donors had higher generation probabilities. Estimated clonotype richness was generally larger for naive than for memory subsets.

The chain is assembled from TRBV19 and TRBJ2-7; no D gene can be assigned with confidence. The sequencing sample was made of memory CD4+ T cells from PBMCs. The cell subset or site label, as the study defines it: CD45RA-negative fraction. This receptor was obtained from a man between 18 and 35 years old in good health. Some clones in this sample may be carry-over from other donors' samples. The CDR3 corresponds to CASSISPSYEQYF. The nucleotide sequence is TGTGCCAGTAGTATTTCTCCCAGCTACGAGCAGTACTTC.